This entry describes one T cell receptor (beta chain). What it recognizes is unknown. The sample originates from a study of shared clonotypes between healthy human individuals. The V gene's germline CDR1 is PRHDT and CDR2 FYEKMQ (reference sequence). V lost 5 bases and J lost 4, with 20 bases in between. This CDR3 is 16 amino acids long. The CD4+ fraction was divided into a CD45RA+ naive subset and a CD45RA-negative memory subset. General study findings and limits: Naive CD4 clonotypes overlapped across a handful of donors at approximately 5.3%.

Sorted-subset replicate PCRs used 200 ng DNA, around 27,000 T cell genomes. The table came from immunoSEQ multiplex PCR; TCRdb's copy has only in-frame clones and leaves some out. The sample contains under 2.5 million clones, about 90% of which appear only once. The receptor's source is a man aged 18-30 years in good health. Some clones in this sample may be carry-over from other donors' samples. The chain has TRBV13 and TRBJ1-2; tentative D call: TRBD1 (5 bases). The sample comprised naive CD4+ T cells from PBMCs. The subset was: CD45RA+ positively selected. DNA of the CDR3: TGTGCCAGCAGCGTCTTGGGGACCCCTCGGTCCTATGGCTACACCTTC. This encodes CASSVLGTPRSYGYTF.